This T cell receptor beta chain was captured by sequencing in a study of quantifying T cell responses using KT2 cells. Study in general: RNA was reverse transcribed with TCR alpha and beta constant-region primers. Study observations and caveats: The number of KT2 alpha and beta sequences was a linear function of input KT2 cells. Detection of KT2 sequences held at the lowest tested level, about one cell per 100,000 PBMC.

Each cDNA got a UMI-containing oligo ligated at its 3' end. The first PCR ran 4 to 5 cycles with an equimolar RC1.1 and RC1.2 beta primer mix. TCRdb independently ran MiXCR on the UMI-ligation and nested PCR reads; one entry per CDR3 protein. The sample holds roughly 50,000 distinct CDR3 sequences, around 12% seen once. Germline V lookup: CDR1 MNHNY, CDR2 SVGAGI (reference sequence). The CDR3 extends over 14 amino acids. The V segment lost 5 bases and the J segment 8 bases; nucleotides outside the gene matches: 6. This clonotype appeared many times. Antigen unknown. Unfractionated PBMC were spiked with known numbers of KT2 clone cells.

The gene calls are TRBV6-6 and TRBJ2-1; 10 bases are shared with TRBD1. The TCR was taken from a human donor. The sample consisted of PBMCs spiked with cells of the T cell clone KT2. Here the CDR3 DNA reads TGTGCCAGCAGTACCGGGACAGGGGTATATGAGCAGTTCTTC. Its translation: CASSTGTGVYEQFF.